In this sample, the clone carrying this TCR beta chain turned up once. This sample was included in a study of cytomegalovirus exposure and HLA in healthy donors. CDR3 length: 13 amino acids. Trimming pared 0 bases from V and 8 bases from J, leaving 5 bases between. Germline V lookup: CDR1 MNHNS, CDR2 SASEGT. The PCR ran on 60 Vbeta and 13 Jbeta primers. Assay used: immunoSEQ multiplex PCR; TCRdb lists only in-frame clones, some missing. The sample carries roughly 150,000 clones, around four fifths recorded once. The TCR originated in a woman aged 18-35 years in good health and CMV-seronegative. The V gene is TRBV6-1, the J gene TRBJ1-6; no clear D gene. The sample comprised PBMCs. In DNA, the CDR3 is TGTGCCAGCAGTGAAGCGGGAGATTCACCCCTCCACTTT. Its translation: CASSEAGDSPLHF.